These 9 T cell receptor beta chains share one sample of origin, sequenced in a study of T-cell memory formation after mild COVID-19. Using its own MiXCR run on the 5' RACE reads, TCRdb lists one record per CDR3 protein. In the table there are about 270,000 distinct CDR3 sequences, roughly a sixth of which are singletons. The source material was PBMCs or a T cell subset sorted from them (not recorded which). These TCRs come from a man between 18 and 35 years old who had mild COVID-19 (a few samples of this study predate the infection). Cell type and time point are not known.

The sample holds many counts of this clonotype. The V gene is TRBV5-1, the J gene TRBJ2-3, with D maybe TRBD1 (5 bases). Trimming stripped 0 bases from V and 4 bases from J, with 12 bases between. CDR3 length: 15 amino acids. Germline loops: CDR1 SGHRS, CDR2 YFSETQ. The CDR3 sequence is CASSLEGQSADTQYF. The CDR3 DNA sequence: TGCGCCAGCAGCTTGGAGGGGCAAAGCGCAGATACGCAGTATTTT.

The chain joins TRBV7-9 to TRBJ2-7; tentatively, D is TRBD1 (7 bases). This CDR3 has 14 amino acids. Looked up from germline, CDR1 is SEHNR and CDR2 is FQNEAQ (reference sequence). The V end was cut by 5 bases, the J end by 3 bases, with 14 bases between. CDR3 DNA: TGTGCCAGCAGCGCCGGAGGGGGCATCTACGAGCAGTACTTC. As protein: CASSAGGGIYEQYF.

In its sample, this clonotype was seen a few times. J is TRBJ2-2 and V is TRBV12-3 or TRBV12-4, with D unclear. The germline V and J ends were trimmed by 3 bases and 5 bases, with 10 bases remaining between them. CDR3 length equals 14 residues. This chain's CDR3 is CASSFLITTGELFF. CDR3 in DNA: TGTGCCAGCAGTTTCCTAATCACTACCGGGGAGCTGTTTTTT.

The table lists this clonotype with a few counts. This chain joins TRBV4-3 and TRBJ1-1; the match to TRBD1 covers 7 bases. Trimming cost V 0 bases and J 4 bases; bases outside gene matches: 5. Germline loops: CDR1 LGHNA, CDR2 YSLEER. CDR3 length: 15 amino acids. CDR3: CASSQDFDRATEAFF. DNA for the CDR3: TGCGCCAGCAGCCAAGATTTCGACAGGGCCACTGAAGCTTTCTTT.

The chain has TRBV20-1 and TRBJ1-3, with TRBD1 matching 8 bases. Trimming took 3 bases from V and 2 from J; bases not matched to a gene: 3. The CDR3 loop spans 14 amino acids. Germline V lookup: CDR1 DFQATT, CDR2 SNEGSKA (reference sequence). CDR3 bases: TGCAGTGCTAGCCCAGGGGGCACTGGAAACACCATATATTTT. This sequence encodes CSASPGGTGNTIYF.

The V and J genes are TRBV7-9 and TRBJ1-3, with a weak D call TRBD1 (5 bases). V was trimmed by 2 bases and J by 0 bases, leaving 20 bases between them. The CDR3 covers 19 residues. Germline CDR1 is SEHNR and CDR2 is FQNEAQ (reference sequence). The CDR3 nucleotides read TGTGCCAGCAGCTTATTGGGTCGGGGACGGAAAAGCTCTGGAAACACCATATATTTT. This translates into CASSLLGRGRKSSGNTIYF. The full variable domain, completed using reference TRBV7-9 and TRBJ1-3, is DTGVSQNPRHKITKRGQNVTFRCDPISEHNRLYWYRQTLGQGPEFLTYFQNEAQLEKSRLLSDRFSAERPKGSFSTLEIQRTEQGDSAMYLCASSLLGRGRKSSGNTIYFGEGSWLTVV.

The sample holds many counts of this clonotype. Relative to the germline gene, one junction end is altered; a read error may explain this. The J gene is TRBJ2-2, the V gene TRBV7-3; D is uncertain. Germline CDR1 and CDR2: SGHTA and FQGTGA. The CDR3 consists of 14 residues. CDR3 residues: CASRLRMNTGELFF. CDR3 DNA: TGTGCCAGCCGCTTACGTATGAACACCGGGGAGCTGTTTTTT.

The chain links TRBV12-3 or TRBV12-4 to TRBJ1-1; D not certain. This CDR3 has 13 residues. V lost 1 base and J 1 base, leaving 4 bases between the germline ends. The CDR3, as DNA: TGTGCCAGCAGTTTAGAGCAGAACACTGAAGCTTTCTTT. It translates to CASSLEQNTEAFF.

This chain connects TRBV6-5 to TRBJ1-2; no clear D. V lost 5 bases to trimming and J lost 2 bases, with 12 bases between them. CDR3 length: 14 amino acids. Germline V gene sequence: CDR1 MNHEY, CDR2 SVGAGI. The DNA of the CDR3 is TGTGCCAGCAGTCTTGGACGGCTAAACTATGGCTACACCTTC. Translated: CASSLGRLNYGYTF.